This T cell receptor (beta chain) appears in the sequencing data of a study of OX40 agonist ivuxolimab in advanced cancers. Study-level background: Ivuxolimab was a fully human IgG2 agonistic monoclonal antibody targeting the costimulatory receptor OX40 (CD134). Intravenous ivuxolimab was administered to patients every 2 weeks at six dose levels: 0.01, 0.1, 0.3, 1.5, 3 and 10 mg/kg. Among the roughly 52 dose-escalation patients, about 20 had hepatocellular carcinoma, about 15 melanoma, 9 renal cell carcinoma and 9 head and neck cancer. In the dose-escalation cohort, approximately 82% of patients were male, and the mean age was around 65 years with a range of roughly 20 to 80. Prior anti-PD-1, anti-PD-L1 or anti-CTLA-4 therapy was permitted, and about two fifths of dose-escalation patients had received checkpoint inhibitors. Partial responses occurred in three dose-escalation patients: two with cutaneous melanoma and one with hepatocellular carcinoma. Peripheral TCRbeta sequencing was intended to test whether TCR sequence diversity was altered and clonal T-cell expansion was caused by ivuxolimab. The paper reports the monotherapy dose-escalation portion (N = 52 patients) of the phase I ivuxolimab trial.

Per the germline V gene, MDHEN is the CDR1 and SYDVKM is the CDR2. V gives up 8 bases and J gives up 5 bases, and the segment between their germline ends measures 21 bases. The CDR3 spans 15 residues, from the cysteine through the phenylalanine. Only the CDR3 part of the read is kept: 45 bases, read in frame from the first base. Here is what the overall study found, with its caveats: Low levels of normalized T-cell clonal expansion were also seen in some patients who did not respond. After ivuxolimab, more expanded clones were found on average in CD8+ T cells than in CD4+ T cells. The antigen specificity of the peripheral T cells that underwent clonal expansion was not determined. At doses of 0.1 to 3.0 mg/kg, clonal expansion of both CD4+ and CD8+ blood T cells was observed from baseline to week 6. In the 0.1-3.0 mg/kg groups, partial responders had among the lowest normalized peripheral clonal expansion, particularly in CD8+ T cells.

Genomic DNA was extracted from sorted cells for sequencing of the TCRbeta CDR3 region. TCRbeta CDR3 regions were sequenced using the immunoSEQ Assay. TCRdb provides this immuneACCESS table in a form limited to in-frame rearrangements. Some clones are lacking; in checked studies, under half of them reflect an unresolved V gene, and why the rest are absent is not known. The sample table shows approximately 59,000 clones, and roughly 80% are seen once. The ten largest clonotypes hold around 4% of the sample. The trial excluded patients who had a history of autoimmune disease or were on systemic immunosuppression. Peripheral blood for TCR sequencing was collected from all dose cohorts at baseline, on cycle 4 day 1, and on cycle 7 day 1. The samples were taken from a phase I, first-in-human, multicenter, open-label dose-escalation trial of ivuxolimab. Adults with locally advanced or metastatic head and neck squamous cell, hepatocellular, melanoma or renal cell carcinoma were enrolled in the trial. Before TCR sequencing, CD4+ T cells and CD8+ T cells from peripheral blood were sorted into separate populations.

Comment on this clone: There is no known antigen for this receptor. Base-call qualities are not available, and no considerably larger clone is one nucleotide away.

Sequences were derived from CD4+ or CD8+ T cells sorted from blood, sampled in a trial of the OX40 agonist ivuxolimab. This sequence originates from an adult with an advanced solid tumor such as melanoma, head and neck, liver or kidney cancer. The chain joins TRBV28 to TRBJ1-1; a weak D assignment points to TRBD1 (5 bases agree). The nucleotides are TGTGCCAGCCCCGCGCCGGGCAGGGACCGGACTGAAGCTTTCTTT. Translated, it reads CASPAPGRDRTEAFF.